Described below is a single T cell receptor beta chain sequence and its context. The sample comes from a study of CD8 T cells in Susac syndrome. The RNA, roughly 0.45 to 1 ug, was put through reverse transcription using random hexamers. TCRdb recomputed calls from the immunoSEQ multiplex PCR reads with MiXCR, one row per CDR3 protein. The sample has 150,000 to 200,000 distinct CDR3 sequences; nearly 97% are singletons. The sequencing input was CD4+ T cells from PBMCs. The source of this sequence is a human donor with Susac syndrome.

The CDR3 spells CASSQDWSGGSSSSYNEQFF. CDR3 nucleotides: TGCGCCAGCAGCCAAGATTGGAGCGGCGGCAGCTCGAGCTCCTACAATGAGCAGTTCTTC. V usage is TRBV4-3 and J usage is TRBJ2-1; weak D call: TRBD2 (5 bases). V was pared by 0 bases and J by 0 bases, with 21 bases between. CDR3 length: 20 amino acids. Germline loops: CDR1 LGHNA, CDR2 YSLEER.